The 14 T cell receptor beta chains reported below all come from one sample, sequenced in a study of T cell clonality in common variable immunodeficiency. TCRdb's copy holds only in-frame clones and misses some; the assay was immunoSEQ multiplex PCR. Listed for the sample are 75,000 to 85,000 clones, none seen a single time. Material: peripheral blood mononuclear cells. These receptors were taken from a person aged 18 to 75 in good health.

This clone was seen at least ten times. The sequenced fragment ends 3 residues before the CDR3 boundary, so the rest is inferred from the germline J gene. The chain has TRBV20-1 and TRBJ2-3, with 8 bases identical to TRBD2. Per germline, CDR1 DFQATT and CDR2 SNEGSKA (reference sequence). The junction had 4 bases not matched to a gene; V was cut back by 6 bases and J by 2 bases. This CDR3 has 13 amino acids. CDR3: CSAPREVTDTQYF. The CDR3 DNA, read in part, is TGCAGTGCACCGCGGGAGGTCACAGATACG.

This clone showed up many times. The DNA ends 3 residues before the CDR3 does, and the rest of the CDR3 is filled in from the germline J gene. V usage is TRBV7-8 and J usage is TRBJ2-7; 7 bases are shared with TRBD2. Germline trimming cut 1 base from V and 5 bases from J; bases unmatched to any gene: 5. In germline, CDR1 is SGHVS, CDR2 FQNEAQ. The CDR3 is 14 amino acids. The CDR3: CASSLGLAPNEQYF. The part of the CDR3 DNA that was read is TGTGCCAGCAGCTTAGGACTAGCTCCCAACGAG.

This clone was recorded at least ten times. Incomplete CDR3 DNA: TGCAGTGCTGCGGGACTAGCGGGACGCTCCTACGAG. It yields the protein CSAAGLAGRSYE. The complete CDR3 protein is CSAAGLAGRSYEQYF. J is TRBJ2-7 and V is TRBV20-1; 13 bases fit TRBD2. The observed sequence ends 3 residues before the CDR3 terminus, with the missing tail filled in from the germline J gene. The CDR3 runs 15 residues. The germline V gene has CDR1 DFQATT and CDR2 SNEGSKA (reference sequence). The ends lost 5 bases at V and 0 bases at J; junction bases unmatched: 4.

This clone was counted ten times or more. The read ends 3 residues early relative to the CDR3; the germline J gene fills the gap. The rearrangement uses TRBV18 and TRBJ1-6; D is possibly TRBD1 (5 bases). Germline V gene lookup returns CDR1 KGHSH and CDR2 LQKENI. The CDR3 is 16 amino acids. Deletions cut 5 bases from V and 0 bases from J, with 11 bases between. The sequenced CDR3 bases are TGTGCCAGCTCAGCGACAGATTCCTCCTATAATTCACCC. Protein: CASSATDSSYNSP. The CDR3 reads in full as CASSATDSSYNSPLHF. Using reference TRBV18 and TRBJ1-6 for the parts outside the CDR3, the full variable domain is NAGVMQNPRHLVRRRGQEARLRCSPMKGHSHVYWYRQLPEEGLKFMVYLQKENIIDESGMPKERFSAEFPKEGPSILRIQQVVRGDSAAYFCASSATDSSYNSPLHFGNGTRLTVT.

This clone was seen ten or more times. The CDR3 loop reads CASTWGSNQPQHF. CDR3 DNA (partial): TGTGCCAGCACCTGGGGCAGCAATCAGCCC. The J gene is TRBJ1-5, the V gene TRBV5-5; D possibly corresponds to TRBD1 (5 bases). The DNA ends 3 residues before the CDR3 does, and the rest of the CDR3 is filled in from the germline J gene. This CDR3 contains 13 residues. Trimming shortened V by 6 bases and J by 1 base, and 8 bases separated the two germline ends. Germline assignment: CDR1 SGHKS and CDR2 YYEKEE (reference sequence).

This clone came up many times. Incomplete CDR3 DNA: TGTGCCAGCAGTTTATCTTTAGCGGGAGCCTACAATGAG. It yields the protein CASSLSLAGAYNE. The full-length CDR3 reads as CASSLSLAGAYNEQFF. The chain couples TRBV27 to TRBJ2-1, with 9 bases matching TRBD2. Read coverage stops 3 residues before the CDR3 terminus; the germline J gene supplies the remainder. Germline V lookup: CDR1 MNHEY, CDR2 SMNVEV (reference sequence). The CDR3 consists of 16 residues. V gave up 0 bases and J gave up 2 bases; unmatched junction bases: 2.

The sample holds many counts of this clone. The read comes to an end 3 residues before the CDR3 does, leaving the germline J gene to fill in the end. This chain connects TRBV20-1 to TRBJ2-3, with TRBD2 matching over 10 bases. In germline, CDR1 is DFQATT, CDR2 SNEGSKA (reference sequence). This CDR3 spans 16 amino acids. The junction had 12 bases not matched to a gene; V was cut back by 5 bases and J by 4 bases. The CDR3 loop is CSAALTSGLGADTQYF. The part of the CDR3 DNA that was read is TGCAGTGCTGCGCTGACTAGCGGGCTTGGAGCAGATACG.

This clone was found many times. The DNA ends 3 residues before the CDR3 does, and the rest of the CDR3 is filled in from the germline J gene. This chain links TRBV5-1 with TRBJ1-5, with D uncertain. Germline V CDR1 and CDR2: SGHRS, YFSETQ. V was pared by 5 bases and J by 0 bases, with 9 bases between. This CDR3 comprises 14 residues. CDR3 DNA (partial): TGCGCCAGCAGGAGCGCCTCTAGCAATCAGCCC. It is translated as CASRSASSNQP. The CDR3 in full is CASRSASSNQPQHF.

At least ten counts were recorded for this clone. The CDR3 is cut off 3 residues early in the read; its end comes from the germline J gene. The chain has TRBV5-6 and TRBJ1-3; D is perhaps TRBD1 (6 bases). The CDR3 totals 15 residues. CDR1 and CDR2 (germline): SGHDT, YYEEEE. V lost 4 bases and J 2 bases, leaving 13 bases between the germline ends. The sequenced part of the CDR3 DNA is TGTGCCAGCAGCCCGGGGGGCGCGACTGGAAACACC. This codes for CASSPGGATGNT. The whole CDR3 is CASSPGGATGNTIYF.

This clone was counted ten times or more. The part of the CDR3 DNA that was read is TGTGCCAGCTCACCGCGGACAGTAGATACG. It specifies CASSPRTVDT. The entire CDR3 protein is CASSPRTVDTQYF. This chain connects TRBV18 to TRBJ2-3, with D possibly matching TRBD1 (6 bases). The read comes to an end 3 residues before the CDR3 does, leaving the germline J gene to fill in the end. The V end lost 3 bases, the J end lost 5 bases, and 9 bases lay between the germline ends. This CDR3 contains 13 residues. The germline V gene has CDR1 KGHSH and CDR2 LQKENI.

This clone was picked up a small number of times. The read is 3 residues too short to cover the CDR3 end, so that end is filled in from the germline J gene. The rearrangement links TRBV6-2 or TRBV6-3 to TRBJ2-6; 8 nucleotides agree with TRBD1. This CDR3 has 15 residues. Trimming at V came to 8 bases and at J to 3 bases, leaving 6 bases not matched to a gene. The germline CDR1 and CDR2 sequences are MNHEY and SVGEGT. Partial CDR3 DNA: TGTGCCAGCGCCGAGACAGGGGTTGGGGCCAACGTC. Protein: CASAETGVGANV. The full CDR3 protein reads CASAETGVGANVLTF.

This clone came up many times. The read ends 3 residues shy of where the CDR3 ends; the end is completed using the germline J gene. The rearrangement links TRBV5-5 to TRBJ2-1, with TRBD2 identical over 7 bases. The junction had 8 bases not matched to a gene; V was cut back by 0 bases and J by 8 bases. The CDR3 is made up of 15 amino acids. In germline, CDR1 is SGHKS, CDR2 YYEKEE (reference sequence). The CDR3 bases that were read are TGTGCCAGCAGCTTGGGAGGCGGGAGTCAGTATGAG. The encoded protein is CASSLGGGSQYE. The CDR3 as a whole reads CASSLGGGSQYEQFF.

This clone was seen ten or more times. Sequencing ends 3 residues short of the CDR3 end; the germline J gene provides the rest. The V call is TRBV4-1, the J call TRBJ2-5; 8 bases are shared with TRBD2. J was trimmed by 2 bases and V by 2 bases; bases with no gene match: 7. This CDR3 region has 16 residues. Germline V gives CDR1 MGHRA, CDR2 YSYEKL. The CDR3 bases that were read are TGCGCCAGCAGCCAAACTGGAGGCGGGGGGCAAGAGACC. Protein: CASSQTGGGGQET. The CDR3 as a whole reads CASSQTGGGGQETQYF.

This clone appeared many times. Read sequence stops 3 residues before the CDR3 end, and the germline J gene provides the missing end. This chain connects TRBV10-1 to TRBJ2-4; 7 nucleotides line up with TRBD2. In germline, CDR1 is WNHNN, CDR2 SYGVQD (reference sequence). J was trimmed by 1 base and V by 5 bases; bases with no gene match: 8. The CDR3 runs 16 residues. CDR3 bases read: TGCGCCAGCAGTCCTAGCGGAGGAGGGGCCAAAAACATT. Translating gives CASSPSGGGAKNI. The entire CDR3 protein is CASSPSGGGAKNIQYF.